One sample yielded the 7 T cell receptor beta chains listed below, sequenced in a study of blood T cells in healthy people across ages. A sample-barcoded 5' primer and a J-beta primer mix were used in a second PCR of roughly 7 to 11 cycles. TCRdb independently ran MiXCR on the 5' RACE reads; one entry per CDR3 protein. Altogether about 970,000 distinct CDR3 sequences are present, about 53% being singletons, with the ten largest covering around 21%. The sequenced material came from blood. The receptors stem from a woman aged 55-69 years in good health.

On this clonotype itself: One junction end disagrees with the germline gene, perhaps due to a read error. The V gene is TRBV2, the J gene TRBJ2-1; a weak D match, TRBD2 (5 bases). The CDR3 is 15 amino acids. Germline CDR1 SNHLY, CDR2 FYNNEI. The CDR3 reads CASRTGMSSYNEQFF. CDR3 nucleotides: TGTGCCAGCAGAACGGGGATGAGCTCCTACAATGAGCAGTTCTTT. The variable domain in full, with the rest retrieved from reference TRBV2 and TRBJ2-1, is EPEVTQTPSHQVTQMGQEVILRCVPISNHLYFYWYRQILGQKVEFLVSFYNNEISEKSEIFDDQFSVERPDGSNFTLKIRSTKLEDSAMYFCASRTGMSSYNEQFFGPGTRLTVL.

Regarding this clonotype: An end of the junction differs from the germline gene, which may be a read error. The rearrangement uses TRBV10-3 and TRBJ2-7, with 8 bases aligning to TRBD2. The J call is in doubt because the DNA end fits TRBJ2-5 better. CDR1 is ENHRY and CDR2 is SYGVKD in the germline V gene. CDR3 length: 17 residues. Here the CDR3 DNA reads TGTGCCATCAGCGAGTCGAGGGGAGCGGGAGTGGCGGAGACCCAGTACTTC. Protein: CAISESRGAGVAETQYF.

This clonotype was seen many times. The chain links TRBV13 to TRBJ1-2; no definite D call. The V and J ends lost 5 bases and 4 bases respectively, with 11 bases between them. CDR1 and CDR2 (germline): PRHDT, FYEKMQ (reference sequence). The CDR3 totals 13 residues. The chain's CDR3 is CASSPRGGYGYTF. CDR3 DNA sequence: TGTGCCAGCAGCCCCCGGGGTGGCTATGGCTACACCTTC.

This clonotype was detected only a few times. The chain employs TRBV6-5 and TRBJ2-3; 7 bases fit TRBD1. This CDR3 region has 16 residues. Germline CDR1 is MNHEY and CDR2 is SVGAGI. V shed 5 bases, J shed 0 bases, and the junction held 8 bases outside the gene matches. CDR3 DNA: TGTGCCAGCAGTCGTGGGACAGTTTATAGCACAGATACGCAGTATTTT. It yields the protein CASSRGTVYSTDTQYF.

J is TRBJ1-1 and V is TRBV7-9; TRBD1 matches at 8 bases. Germline lookup yields CDR1 SEHNR and CDR2 FQNEAQ (reference sequence). The CDR3 sequence is 18 residues long. V was clipped by 3 bases and J by 3 bases; unmatched bases: 15. CDR3 DNA: TGTGCCAGCAGCTTCCCTCCCCGGGACAGGATAGGGGACACTGAAGCTTTCTTT. Residues: CASSFPPRDRIGDTEAFF.

This clonotype was picked up a small number of times. The chain links TRBV20-1 to TRBJ2-3, with unresolved D. The CDR3 has 14 residues. The germline CDR1 and CDR2 sequences are DFQATT and SNEGSKA (reference sequence). The germline V and J ends were trimmed by 3 bases and 2 bases, with 12 bases remaining between them. CDR3 in DNA: TGCAGTGCTAGGTACCTGGTACCCACAGATACGCAGTATTTT. This sequence encodes CSARYLVPTDTQYF.

This chain joins TRBV5-6 and TRBJ2-3; D uncertain. CDR1 is SGHDT and CDR2 is YYEEEE in the germline V gene. Deletions cut 0 bases from V and 10 bases from J, with 9 bases between. This CDR3 comprises 12 residues. CDR3 amino acids: CASSLALQPQYF. Written as DNA, the CDR3 is TGTGCCAGCAGCTTGGCCCTACAGCCGCAGTATTTT.